These 20 T cell receptor beta chains share one sample of origin, sequenced in a study of T-cell memory formation after mild COVID-19. TCRdb fed the 5' RACE reads into MiXCR, producing one record per CDR3 protein. The sample has approximately 150,000 distinct CDR3 sequences; 10% to 15% are singletons. Material for sequencing was PBMCs or a T cell subset sorted from them (not recorded which). These receptors all come from a young man who had mild COVID-19 (a few samples of this study predate the infection). Cell type and time point are not known.

The chain is built from TRBV7-3 and TRBJ2-3; 7 bases fit TRBD2. CDR3 length: 16 amino acids. In germline, CDR1 is SGHTA, CDR2 FQGTGA. With 2 bases clipped from V and 1 base from J, the junction kept 6 bases outside the gene matches. Here the CDR3 DNA reads TGTGCCAGCAGCTTATACCCTAGCGGCGGCACAGATACGCAGTATTTT. Amino acids: CASSLYPSGGTDTQYF. Combining the CDR3 with reference TRBV7-3 and TRBJ2-3 gives the whole variable domain GAGVSQTPSNKVTEKGKYVELRCDPISGHTALYWYRQSLGQGPEFLIYFQGTGAADDSGLPNDRFFAVRPEGSVSTLKIQRTERGDSAVYLCASSLYPSGGTDTQYFGPGTRLTVL.

This chain uses TRBV6-6 with TRBJ1-1; D is uncertain. This CDR3 contains 15 residues. V was cut by 1 base and J by 1 base, with 10 bases left in between. Germline V CDR1 and CDR2: MNHNY, SVGAGI (reference sequence). The CDR3 coding sequence is TGTGCCAGCAGTTACTGGTTTGGGCAGAACACTGAAGCTTTCTTT. It specifies CASSYWFGQNTEAFF.

This clonotype was seen at least ten times. J is TRBJ2-3 and V is TRBV7-2; D is perhaps TRBD2 (5 bases). Trimming pared 0 bases from V and 2 bases from J, leaving 9 bases between. This CDR3 comprises 15 residues. Germline V gene lookup returns CDR1 SGHTA and CDR2 FQGNSA. The CDR3 loop is CASSLAERVTDTQYF. The CDR3 nucleotides read TGTGCCAGCAGCTTAGCGGAGAGGGTCACAGATACGCAGTATTTT.

This clonotype occurred many times. This rearrangement joins TRBV5-1 to TRBJ2-7; 8 bases agree with TRBD1. CDR3 size: 17 residues. Germline lookup yields CDR1 SGHRS and CDR2 YFSETQ. With 2 bases clipped from V and 1 base from J, the junction kept 11 bases outside the gene matches. CDR3 sequence reads: CASSFGPQGEGSYEQYF. The CDR3 coding sequence is TGCGCCAGCAGCTTTGGCCCACAGGGGGAAGGGTCCTACGAGCAGTACTTC.

In this sample, this clonotype turned up a few times. The gene calls are TRBV6-2 or TRBV6-3 and TRBJ2-3, with 9 bases identical to TRBD2. Trimming took 1 base from V and 6 from J; bases not matched to a gene: 8. Germline assignment: CDR1 MNHEY and CDR2 SVGEGT. The CDR3 length is 16 residues. The CDR3 loop is CASSYYSGGPQDTQYF. For the CDR3, the DNA is TGTGCCAGCAGTTACTACAGCGGGGGGCCTCAGGATACGCAGTATTTT.

V usage is TRBV12-3 or TRBV12-4 and J usage is TRBJ1-3; D unresolved. V gave up 6 bases and J gave up 0 bases, with 9 bases separating them. The CDR3 totals 14 residues. CDR3 nucleotide sequence: TGTGCCAGCAGGCGCTTAACCTCTGGAAACACCATATATTTT. Translated, it gives CASRRLTSGNTIYF.

This clonotype was found many times. This chain links TRBV5-1 with TRBJ1-4, with a possible D match to TRBD1 (5 bases). The V and J ends lost 0 bases and 0 bases respectively, with 9 bases between them. The CDR3 is 16 amino acids. The germline V gene encodes CDR1 SGHRS and CDR2 YFSETQ. The CDR3: CASSLGGTTTNEKLFF. The CDR3 region has the DNA TGCGCCAGCAGCTTGGGAGGGACCACAACTAATGAAAAACTGTTTTTT. The full variable domain, rest sourced from reference TRBV5-1 and TRBJ1-4, is KAGVTQTPRYLIKTRGQQVTLSCSPISGHRSVSWYQQTPGQGLQFLFEYFSETQRNKGNFPGRFSGRQFSNSRSEMNVSTLELGDSALYLCASSLGGTTTNEKLFFGSGTQLSVL.

The chain carries TRBV5-1 and TRBJ1-4; D perhaps matches TRBD1 (5 bases). CDR1 SGHRS and CDR2 YFSETQ come from the germline V gene. The V gene lost 4 bases and the J gene lost 5 bases, with 12 bases spanning the gap. CDR3 length: 14 residues. The CDR3 reads CASSPTQGNEKLFF. The CDR3, as DNA: TGCGCCAGCAGCCCGACCCAGGGAAATGAAAAACTGTTTTTT.

The chain employs TRBV20-1 and TRBJ1-5; D is ambiguous. From germline, CDR1 is DFQATT and CDR2 SNEGSKA (reference sequence). V was pared by 5 bases and J by 0 bases, with 8 bases between. The CDR3 length is 13 residues. CDR3 amino acids: CSAYDNSNQPQHF. CDR3 in DNA: TGCAGTGCTTATGACAATAGCAATCAGCCCCAGCATTTT.

This clonotype turned up a few times. The rearrangement links TRBV7-3 to TRBJ2-2; D unclear. The CDR3 covers 13 residues. Germline CDR1 reads SGHTA; CDR2 reads FQGTGA. Trimming took 5 bases from V and 8 from J, leaving 12 bases between them. CDR3 region: CASSPRSAGELFF. The CDR3 nucleotides are TGTGCCAGCAGCCCCAGAAGCGCAGGGGAGCTGTTTTTT.

V usage is TRBV10-3 and J usage is TRBJ2-5; D gene uncertain. This CDR3 spans 12 amino acids. Trimming stripped 3 bases from V and 3 bases from J, with 5 bases between. Germline V gene data show CDR1 as ENHRY and CDR2 as SYGVKD. As DNA, the CDR3 is TGTGCCATCAGTGATGCAGAAGAGACCCAGTACTTC. It translates to CAISDAEETQYF.

The chain combines TRBV25-1 with TRBJ1-3; tentatively, D is TRBD1 (5 bases). The ends were cut back, 3 bases at V and 2 bases at J, with 14 bases in the middle. The CDR3 is 16 residues long. Germline CDR1 is MGHDK and CDR2 is SYGVNS. The CDR3 loop reads CASSEEGPMAGNTIYF. CDR3 in DNA: TGTGCCAGCAGTGAGGAGGGGCCGATGGCTGGAAACACCATATATTTT.

The chain has TRBV4-1 and TRBJ2-6; D is unresolved. Deletions cut 1 base from V and 4 bases from J, with 8 bases between. This CDR3 region has 15 residues. The germline V gene has CDR1 MGHRA and CDR2 YSYEKL. Written as DNA, the CDR3 is TGCGCCAGCAGCCAAGTAAACGTCGGGGCCAACGTCCTGACTTTC. As protein: CASSQVNVGANVLTF.

This clonotype was found once. The rearrangement joins TRBV6-5 to TRBJ1-1; 9 nucleotides align to TRBD1. The CDR3 length is 13 residues. Germline V gene data show CDR1 as MNHEY and CDR2 as SVGAGI. The V and J ends lost 4 bases and 13 bases, in that order; junction bases with no gene match: 10. The CDR3 spells CASSLQGATPGFF. The CDR3 DNA sequence: TGTGCCAGCAGTTTACAGGGGGCCACTCCAGGTTTCTTT.

The CDR3 DNA is TGTGCCAGCAGTAGAGGAGAGCGGGAGCTGTTTTTT. Translated: CASSRGERELFF. The V gene is TRBV6-2 or TRBV6-3, the J gene TRBJ2-2; D unclear. Germline CDR1 and CDR2: MNHEY and SVGEGT. V was clipped by 5 bases and J by 9 bases, with 10 bases between them. This CDR3 comprises 12 residues.

In this sample, this clonotype turned up a few times. The rearrangement uses TRBV4-3 and TRBJ2-1, with TRBD2 identical over 10 bases. The CDR3 sequence is 16 residues long. Trimming at V came to 0 bases and at J to 7 bases, leaving 6 bases not matched to a gene. Germline V gene lookup returns CDR1 LGHNA and CDR2 YSLEER. The CDR3 loop is CASSQEGLAGDNEQFF. The CDR3 DNA follows: TGCGCCAGCAGCCAAGAAGGGCTAGCGGGGGATAATGAGCAGTTCTTC.

This clonotype has only a few counts. This chain joins TRBV6-1 and TRBJ2-7, with D perhaps matching TRBD2 (7 bases). From germline, CDR1 is MNHNS and CDR2 SASEGT. The CDR3 is 14 amino acids. Deletions cut 6 bases from V and 2 bases from J, with 14 bases between. The CDR3, as DNA: TGTGCCAGCAGGGAACCGGGGGGCACCTACGAGCAGTACGTC. This gives the protein CASREPGGTYEQYV.

This clonotype is medium-sized. V and J are TRBV7-2 and TRBJ2-1; 8 nucleotides line up with TRBD2. The CDR3 has 16 amino acids. Trimming took 5 bases from V and 1 from J; bases not matched to a gene: 7. Looked up from germline, CDR1 is SGHTA and CDR2 is FQGNSA. The CDR3 here is CASSAGRVESYNEQFF. CDR3 nucleotides: TGTGCCAGCAGCGCCGGGAGGGTCGAATCCTACAATGAGCAGTTCTTC.

This clonotype was seen only a few times. The rearrangement links TRBV7-2 to TRBJ1-1; tentative D call: TRBD1 (6 bases). This CDR3 is 15 amino acids long. Germline CDR1 and CDR2: SGHTA and FQGNSA. The V end was cut by 0 bases, the J end by 2 bases, with 10 bases between. This chain's CDR3 is CASSLAPDRNTEAFF. The CDR3 DNA reads TGTGCCAGCAGCTTAGCCCCGGACAGAAACACTGAAGCTTTCTTT.

This clonotype was seen a few times. V is TRBV5-1 and J is TRBJ2-7; a possible D gene is TRBD2 (6 bases). The CDR3 runs to 14 residues. CDR1 is SGHRS, CDR2 YFSETQ, per germline. The V and J ends lost 0 bases and 6 bases respectively, with 13 bases between them. The CDR3 here is CASSLAGGVLEQYF. CDR3 DNA sequence: TGCGCCAGCAGCTTGGCAGGCGGGGTACTCGAGCAGTACTTC.